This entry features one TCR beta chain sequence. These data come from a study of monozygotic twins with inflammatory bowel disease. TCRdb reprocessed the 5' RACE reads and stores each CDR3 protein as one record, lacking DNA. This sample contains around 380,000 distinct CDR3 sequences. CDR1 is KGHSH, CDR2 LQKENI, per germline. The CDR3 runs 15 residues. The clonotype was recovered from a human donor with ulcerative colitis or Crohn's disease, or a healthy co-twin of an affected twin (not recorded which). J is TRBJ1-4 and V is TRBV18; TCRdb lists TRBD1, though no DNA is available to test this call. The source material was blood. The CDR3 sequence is CASSPGGPTNEKLFF. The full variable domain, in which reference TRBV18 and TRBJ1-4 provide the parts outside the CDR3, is NAGVMQNPRHLVRRRGQEARLRCSPMKGHSHVYWYRQLPEEGLKFMVYLQKENIIDESGMPKERFSAEFPKEGPSILRIQQVVRGDSAAYFCASSPGGPTNEKLFFGSGTQLSVL.